Listed below are T cell receptor beta chains from one sample, sequenced in a study of a mutant IDH1 vaccine in newly diagnosed glioma. Sequencing was performed with immunoSEQ multiplex PCR; in TCRdb, only in-frame clones are kept and a portion is missing. The sample carries about 98,000 clones, approximately 90% recorded once. The sample consisted of PBMCs, taken from a glioma patient treated with radiotherapy, temozolomide or both. Source of these receptors: a woman aged 50 to 60 with glioma. CDR3s include the opening cysteine and the closing phenylalanine or tryptophan. A D gene is named only where the DNA matches it firmly. The size entry is marked missing in some rows and otherwise reads once, few, many or a size class.

>once|NA|TRBJ2-7|TRBV4-1
CASSPTGTYEQYF
TGCGCCAGCAGCCCAACTGGGACCTACGAGCAGTACTTC
>NA|NA|TRBJ2-7|TRBV15
CATSRPQGREQYF
TGTGCCACCAGTCGACCGCAGGGGCGAGAGCAGTACTTC
>NA|TRBD2|TRBJ2-3|TRBV5-1
CASSSLAGASTDTQYF
TGCGCCAGCAGCTCACTAGCGGGAGCTAGCACAGATACGCAGTATTTT
>NA|NA|TRBJ2-7|TRBV7-8
CASSLPGDYEQYF
TGTGCCAGCAGCTTACCAGGGGACTACGAGCAGTACTTC
>once|TRBD2|TRBJ2-7|TRBV5-4
CASSSWTSGSYEQYF
TGTGCCAGCAGCTCCTGGACTAGCGGGAGCTACGAGCAGTACTTC
>NA|NA|TRBJ2-3|TRBV21-1
CASRRGMGTQYF
TGTGCCAGCAGGCGGGGAATGGGCACGCAGTATTTT
>NA|NA|TRBJ2-3|TRBV27
CASSILSRGTDTQYF
TGTGCCAGCAGTATCCTAAGCCGAGGCACAGATACGCAGTATTTT
>NA|NA|TRBJ1-2|TRBV5-4
CASSRLEGLNYGYTF
TGTGCCAGCAGCAGGCTTGAGGGGCTTAACTATGGCTACACCTTC
>NA|TRBD2|TRBJ2-2|TRBV30
CAWSASGRAAGELFF
TGTGCCTGGAGCGCTAGCGGGAGGGCCGCCGGGGAGCTGTTTTTT
>NA|TRBD1|TRBJ1-5|TRBV5-1
CASSLSGGAGQPQHF
TGCGCCAGCAGCCTCTCAGGGGGCGCGGGTCAGCCCCAGCATTTT
>NA|NA|TRBJ1-1|TRBV28
CASSLGSRVGAFF
TGTGCCAGCAGTTTAGGTTCGAGAGTTGGAGCTTTCTTT
>NA|TRBD1|TRBJ1-2|TRBV7-9
CASSSQGTFNYGYTF
TGTGCCAGCAGCTCACAGGGGACTTTCAACTATGGCTACACCTTC
>NA|NA|TRBJ2-1|TRBV18
CASSPEIGTRSGNNEQFF
TGTGCCAGCTCACCCGAGATAGGGACGCGCTCGGGTAACAATGAGCAGTTCTTC
>NA|NA|TRBJ2-7|TRBV19
CASTDGGAAYEQYF
TGTGCCAGTACCGATGGGGGGGCTGCCTACGAGCAGTACTTC
>NA|NA|TRBJ2-7|TRBV28
CASSLSGPVYEQYF
TGTGCCAGCAGTTTAAGCGGTCCCGTCTACGAGCAGTACTTC
>few|NA|TRBJ1-1|TRBV5-1
CASSFGAGPEAFF
TGCGCCAGCAGCTTCGGGGCAGGGCCTGAAGCTTTCTTT
>NA|NA|TRBJ2-5|TRBV5-1
CASSNIQDETQYF
TGCGCCAGCAGCAACATACAAGACGAGACCCAGTACTTC
>NA|TRBD2|TRBJ2-3|TRBV11-2
CASSFTSGMTDTQYF
TGTGCCAGCAGCTTCACTAGCGGGATGACAGATACGCAGTATTTT
>NA|TRBD1|TRBJ2-7|TRBV2
CASKLWTGVSYEQYF
TGTGCCAGCAAACTCTGGACAGGGGTGTCCTACGAGCAGTACTTC
>NA|TRBD1|TRBJ1-2|TRBV19
CASSPGQGAGYTF
TGTGCCAGTAGTCCCGGACAGGGGGCAGGCTACACCTTC
>NA|TRBD1|TRBJ1-1|TRBV5-1
CASSLTGGNTEAFF
TGCGCCAGCAGCTTGACAGGGGGGAACACTGAAGCTTTCTTT
>NA|NA|TRBJ2-7|TRBV28
CASSTPPSGAYEQYF
TGTGCCAGCAGCACCCCCCCGTCTGGGGCCTACGAGCAGTACTTC